The source of this T cell receptor (beta chain) is a study of blood T cell repertoires in COVID-19. At the level of the study: The United States, Italy and Spain provided the acute and convalescent COVID-19 samples.

Germline assignment: CDR1 LGHNA and CDR2 YNFKEQ. This CDR3 has 16 residues. Losses at the gene ends were 1 base for V and 6 bases for J; bases not matched to a gene: 7. TCRdb's copy holds only in-frame clones and misses some; the assay was immunoSEQ multiplex PCR. The sample comprises 100,000 to 150,000 clones, roughly four fifths of which are singletons, and roughly 9.7% rests with the top ten. The source material was peripheral blood. The chain joins TRBV4-2 to TRBJ2-3; 10 nucleotides align to TRBD2. This clonotype was sampled from a man aged 40-49 years with active or convalescent COVID-19. The DNA of the CDR3 is TGTGCCAGCAGCCAAGGTCCACTAGCGGGGCCGGATACGCAGTATTTT. This translates into CASSQGPLAGPDTQYF.